Presented here are 25 T cell receptor beta chains from one specimen sequenced in a study of cytomegalovirus exposure and HLA in healthy donors (dated by TCRdb to the late 2010s). The receptor library was made with the immunoSEQ multiplex PCR assay. The multiplex PCR relied on a mix of 60 forward primers for TCR Vbeta segments and 13 reverse primers for TCR Jbeta segments. TCRdb took over this immuneACCESS table, retaining in-frame rearrangements with V and J assigned. Such tables are incomplete; in checked studies, under half of the missing clones stem from an unresolved V gene, and the remainder is unexplained. Here the sample has about 260,000 clones; approximately 84% occur a single time. Jointly, the top ten make up 1.5% to 2.5% of the sample. Material: PBMCs. The source of these receptors is a woman aged 40 to 50 in good health and CMV-seropositive.

V gene TRBV2 combines with J gene TRBJ1-2; no reliable D call. V was pared by 2 bases and J by 4 bases, with 11 bases between. CDR1 SNHLY and CDR2 FYNNEI come from the germline V gene. The CDR3 extends over 14 amino acids. CDR3 nucleotide sequence: TGTGCCAGCAGTGAAACCCGCGGTGGCTATGGCTACACCTTC. Translating it yields CASSETRGGYGYTF.

CDR3 in DNA: TGTGCCAGCTCCCGAGGACTAGCGGACTACGAGCAGTACTTC. Protein: CASSRGLADYEQYF. This chain joins TRBV18 and TRBJ2-7, with 10 positions matching TRBD2. Germline V gene sequence: CDR1 KGHSH, CDR2 LQKENI. V shed 6 bases and J 3 bases; nucleotides not matched to a gene: 5. The CDR3 has 14 amino acids.

This clone has just one count. The chain uses TRBV6-6 and TRBJ1-1; 8 bases map to TRBD1. The CDR3 spans 14 residues. With V trimmed by 5 bases and J by 1 base, 3 bases remained unmatched. Germline V gives CDR1 MNHNY, CDR2 SVGAGI (reference sequence). For the CDR3, the DNA is TGTGCCAGCAGTCGACAGGGGACGAACACTGAAGCTTTCTTT. Its protein is CASSRQGTNTEAFF.

The J gene is TRBJ2-7, the V gene TRBV5-6, with TRBD1 matching over 9 bases. Germline V lookup: CDR1 SGHDT, CDR2 YYEEEE. The CDR3 has 16 amino acids. The junction had 6 bases not matched to a gene; V was cut back by 0 bases and J by 2 bases. This CDR3 reads CASSLGDRGATYEQYF. The DNA for the CDR3 is TGTGCCAGCAGCTTGGGAGACAGGGGGGCGACCTACGAGCAGTACTTC. Full variable domain (outside the CDR3, taken from reference TRBV5-6 and TRBJ2-7): DAGVTQSPTHLIKTRGQQVTLRCSPKSGHDTVSWYQQALGQGPQFIFQYYEEEERQRGNFPDRFSGHQFPNYSSELNVNALLLGDSALYLCASSLGDRGATYEQYFGPGTRLTVT.

The V gene is TRBV19, the J gene TRBJ2-7, with 7 nucleotides matching TRBD1. The CDR3 has 13 amino acids. Germline-derived CDR1 and CDR2 are LNHDA and SQIVND (reference sequence). Trimming took 5 bases from V and 3 from J; bases not matched to a gene: 4. The CDR3 DNA follows: TGTGCCAGTAGTGACGACAGGGACTACGAGCAGTACTTC. Protein: CASSDDRDYEQYF.

The rearrangement links TRBV18 to TRBJ2-3; the match to TRBD2 covers 8 bases. V shed 0 bases, J shed 6 bases, and the junction held 8 bases outside the gene matches. This CDR3 has 16 residues. Germline-derived CDR1 and CDR2 are KGHSH and LQKENI. CDR3 coding DNA: TGTGCCAGCTCACCACCTAGCGGGATCGTTTCGGATACGCAGTATTTT. Its translation: CASSPPSGIVSDTQYF.

V usage is TRBV6-5 and J usage is TRBJ2-5, with 8 positions matching TRBD1. CDR1 and CDR2 from the germline V gene are MNHEY and SVGAGI. The CDR3 covers 15 residues. Losses at the gene ends were 6 bases for V and 4 bases for J; bases not matched to a gene: 10. The CDR3 sequence: CASRPTTGVIETQYF. The CDR3 nucleotides are TGTGCCAGCAGACCGACGACAGGGGTGATAGAGACCCAGTACTTC.

The chain joins TRBV6-1 to TRBJ1-3, with D perhaps matching TRBD1 (5 bases). CDR3 length: 17 residues. Trimming shortened V by 3 bases and J by 0 bases, and 15 bases separated the two germline ends. Looked up from germline, CDR1 is MNHNS and CDR2 is SASEGT. CDR3 amino acids: CASSDGGFGSSGNTIYF. The DNA for the CDR3 is TGTGCCAGCAGTGACGGGGGGTTCGGGAGCTCTGGAAACACCATATATTTT.

This rearrangement joins TRBV10-1 to TRBJ1-5, with a weak D call TRBD1 (5 bases). CDR3 size: 15 residues. V was shortened by 6 bases and J by 6 bases, with 18 bases between the two germline ends. The germline V gene has CDR1 WNHNN and CDR2 SYGVQD (reference sequence). This CDR3 reads CASSAPQGQPQPQHF. In DNA, the CDR3 is TGCGCCAGCAGCGCCCCCCAGGGTCAGCCTCAGCCCCAGCATTTT.

This clone was seen a few times. The gene calls are TRBV5-1 and TRBJ2-3, with 9 bases matching TRBD2. The ends lost 0 bases at V and 2 bases at J; junction bases unmatched: 7. The CDR3 is made up of 17 amino acids. Germline loops: CDR1 SGHRS, CDR2 YFSETQ. The chain's CDR3 is CASSLGYAGGHTDTQYF. The DNA of the CDR3 is TGCGCCAGCAGCTTGGGGTACGCGGGAGGGCACACAGATACGCAGTATTTT.

The V gene is TRBV7-3, the J gene TRBJ2-7; the match to TRBD2 covers 7 bases. Germline CDR1 reads SGHTA; CDR2 reads FQGTGA. The CDR3 is 14 amino acids. V lost 3 bases and J lost 4; bases outside the gene matches: 6. The CDR3 reads CASSFLADTYEQYF. CDR3 DNA: TGTGCCAGCAGCTTTCTAGCGGATACGTACGAGCAGTACTTC. The entire variable domain, with the rest obtained from reference TRBV7-3 and TRBJ2-7, is as follows: GAGVSQTPSNKVTEKGKYVELRCDPISGHTALYWYRQSLGQGPEFLIYFQGTGAADDSGLPNDRFFAVRPEGSVSTLKIQRTERGDSAVYLCASSFLADTYEQYFGPGTRLTVT.

The rearrangement links TRBV12-5 to TRBJ2-5; TRBD1 is a possible D gene (6 bases). The V end lost 5 bases, the J end lost 4 bases, and 11 bases lay between the germline ends. This CDR3 comprises 13 residues. CDR1 and CDR2 (germline): LGHNT, FRNRAP. CDR3 protein: CASGDDRLETQYF. CDR3 DNA: TGTGCTAGTGGTGACGACAGGCTAGAGACCCAGTACTTC.

The rearrangement links TRBV4-2 to TRBJ2-1, with TRBD2 matching 9 bases. The junction had 2 bases not matched to a gene; V was cut back by 2 bases and J by 0 bases. Germline loops: CDR1 LGHNA, CDR2 YNFKEQ. This CDR3 has 16 residues. DNA of the CDR3: TGTGCCAGCAGCCAATATAGCGGGAGCTCCTACAATGAGCAGTTCTTC. Protein product: CASSQYSGSSYNEQFF.

The V call is TRBV5-1, the J call TRBJ1-2; weak D call: TRBD1 (6 bases). Trimming removed 0 bases at V and 5 bases at J, with 11 bases between. Germline V gene lookup returns CDR1 SGHRS and CDR2 YFSETQ. The CDR3 is made up of 14 amino acids. CDR3 nucleotides: TGCGCCAGCAGCTTGGAGGGGGAAGGGTATGGCTACACCTTC. Its protein product is CASSLEGEGYGYTF. Full variable domain (outside the CDR3, taken from reference TRBV5-1 and TRBJ1-2): KAGVTQTPRYLIKTRGQQVTLSCSPISGHRSVSWYQQTPGQGLQFLFEYFSETQRNKGNFPGRFSGRQFSNSRSEMNVSTLELGDSALYLCASSLEGEGYGYTFGSGTRLTVV.

The V gene is TRBV27, the J gene TRBJ1-1; TRBD1 might be the D (5 bases). Per germline, CDR1 MNHEY and CDR2 SMNVEV (reference sequence). Trimming removed 6 bases from V and 3 bases from J, with 23 bases in between. CDR3 length: 17 residues. DNA for the CDR3: TGTGCCAGCAGGGGGATGGCAGGGTTTACTCCCGACACTGAAGCTTTCTTT. It yields the protein CASRGMAGFTPDTEAFF.

J is TRBJ2-7 and V is TRBV2, with D tentatively TRBD2 (5 bases). V gave up 6 bases and J gave up 2 bases, with 17 bases separating them. Per the germline V gene, CDR1 is SNHLY and CDR2 is FYNNEI. The CDR3 is 15 amino acids. In DNA form, the CDR3 reads TGTGCCAGCAGGGCATCTAGCTCACGGGCCTACGAGCAGTACTTC. It yields the protein CASRASSSRAYEQYF. Variable domain in full (rest from reference TRBV2 and TRBJ2-7): EPEVTQTPSHQVTQMGQEVILRCVPISNHLYFYWYRQILGQKVEFLVSFYNNEISEKSEIFDDQFSVERPDGSNFTLKIRSTKLEDSAMYFCASRASSSRAYEQYFGPGTRLTVT.

The CDR3 nucleotides read TGCAGCGTTGATGGTGCGGAAGCTTTCTTT. It encodes CSVDGAEAFF. This chain uses TRBV29-1 with TRBJ1-1; no clear D gene. Deletions cut 3 bases from V and 8 bases from J, with 7 bases between. The germline V gene encodes CDR1 SQVTM and CDR2 ANQGSEA. The CDR3 is 10 residues long.

This rearrangement joins TRBV7-9 to TRBJ1-5, with 9 bases that match TRBD1. V gave up 5 bases and J gave up 4 bases; unmatched junction bases: 6. This CDR3 comprises 15 residues. Germline V CDR1 and CDR2: SEHNR, FQNEAQ (reference sequence). The CDR3 DNA sequence: TGTGCCAGCAGCCCAGGGGGGACAGGGAATCAGCCCCAGCATTTT. Amino acid sequence: CASSPGGTGNQPQHF.

The V gene is TRBV7-6, the J gene TRBJ1-3, with D perhaps TRBD1 (5 bases). The CDR3 has 16 residues. V was shortened by 5 bases and J by 0 bases, with 14 bases between the two germline ends. CDR1 and CDR2 from the germline V gene are SGHVS and FNYEAQ. The CDR3 nucleotides are TGTGCCAGCAGCCCGACGACAGCTCCCTCTGGAAACACCATATATTTT. It encodes CASSPTTAPSGNTIYF.

The chain uses TRBV9 and TRBJ2-5; 7 bases line up with TRBD1. Germline V gene sequence: CDR1 SGDLS, CDR2 YYNGEE. The J segment lost 3 bases and the V segment lost 0 bases, leaving 8 bases of the junction unmatched. The CDR3 length is 16 residues. CDR3 sequence (DNA): TGTGCCAGCAGCGTAGGGTTACGACAGGGCGAAGAGACCCAGTACTTC. This gives the protein CASSVGLRQGEETQYF.

The chain uses TRBV19 and TRBJ2-2; TRBD2 matches at 10 bases. CDR1 and CDR2 (germline): LNHDA, SQIVND (reference sequence). Trimming cost V 6 bases and J 5 bases; bases outside gene matches: 12. This CDR3 is built from 17 residues. The CDR3 here is CASRSKAGGPETGELFF. The CDR3 nucleotides read TGTGCCAGTAGAAGTAAAGCGGGAGGGCCGGAAACCGGGGAGCTGTTTTTT.

This chain uses TRBV15 with TRBJ2-2; D is possibly TRBD1 (6 bases). The germline V gene has CDR1 LNHNV and CDR2 YYDKDF (reference sequence). Trimming cost V 3 bases and J 7 bases, with 9 bases left between them. CDR3 length equals 13 residues. The CDR3 DNA follows: TGTGCCACCAGCAGCTCCAGGGGCGGGGAGCTGTTTTTT. It yields the protein CATSSSRGGELFF.

The chain joins TRBV6-1 to TRBJ1-5; unclear D gene. The CDR3 extends over 13 amino acids. Trimming removed 6 bases from V and 2 bases from J, with 8 bases in between. Looked up from germline, CDR1 is MNHNS and CDR2 is SASEGT. The CDR3 region has the DNA TGTGCCAGCAGGGAATCGGGCAATCAGCCCCAGCATTTT. Protein product: CASRESGNQPQHF.

There are a few counts of this clone. The gene calls are TRBV6-1 and TRBJ1-6; possible D gene TRBD1, 6 bases. V dropped 3 bases and J dropped 8 bases, with 11 bases sitting between them. There are 14 residues in the CDR3. CDR1 is MNHNS, CDR2 SASEGT, per germline. In DNA form, the CDR3 reads TGTGCCAGCAGTGACCGACAGGATTATTCACCCCTCCACTTT. It codes for CASSDRQDYSPLHF.

The chain combines TRBV28 with TRBJ1-6; the D is unclear. Germline assignment: CDR1 MDHEN and CDR2 SYDVKM. V was shortened by 5 bases and J by 9 bases, with 20 bases between the two germline ends. The CDR3 is 16 residues long. The CDR3 sequence: CASSPAGEPWSSPLHF. In DNA, the CDR3 is TGTGCCAGCAGTCCCGCCGGGGAGCCATGGAGTTCACCCCTCCACTTT. The full variable domain, with the rest looked up from reference TRBV28 and TRBJ1-6, is DVKVTQSSRYLVKRTGEKVFLECVQDMDHENMFWYRQDPGLGLRLIYFSYDVKMKEKGDIPEGYSVSREKKERFSLILESASTNQTSMYLCASSPAGEPWSSPLHFGNGTRLTVT.